The 13 T cell receptor beta chains below come from one sample, sequenced in a study of blood T cell repertoires in COVID-19. Clones were read by immunoSEQ multiplex PCR, and TCRdb kept only the in-frame ones, dropping some. The repertoire holds 30,000 to 35,000 clones, 82% seen once, with roughly 37% in the top ten. Sequencing used peripheral blood. The origin of the receptors is a man of 80 years or more with active or convalescent COVID-19.

This chain joins TRBV19 and TRBJ2-3; 9 bases align to TRBD2. With V trimmed by 4 bases and J by 0 bases, 8 bases remained unmatched. Per germline, CDR1 LNHDA and CDR2 SQIVND (reference sequence). The CDR3 sequence is 17 residues long. DNA for the CDR3: TGTGCCAGTAGTAGGAGGCCTAGCGGGACGAGCACAGATACGCAGTATTTT. Its protein product is CASSRRPSGTSTDTQYF.

The gene calls are TRBV5-1 and TRBJ2-5; 10 nucleotides match TRBD1. Looked up from germline, CDR1 is SGHRS and CDR2 is YFSETQ. This CDR3 is 15 amino acids long. After removal of 5 bases from V and 5 bases from J, the junction contained 9 bases not matched to a gene. For the CDR3, the DNA is TGCGCCAGCAGATCCGGGACAGGGGCGTCCGAGACCCAGTACTTC. Translation gives CASRSGTGASETQYF.

The chain employs TRBV15 and TRBJ1-2, with 9 nucleotides matching TRBD1. CDR1 is LNHNV and CDR2 is YYDKDF in the germline V gene (reference sequence). The CDR3 extends over 14 amino acids. Germline trimming cut 5 bases from V and 8 bases from J; bases unmatched to any gene: 9. The CDR3: CATSGGTGPSGYTF. CDR3 nucleotides: TGTGCCACCAGCGGGGGGACAGGGCCGAGCGGCTACACCTTC.

This clone came up once. The rearrangement uses TRBV30 and TRBJ1-1; TRBD1 aligns across 12 bases. Germline loops: CDR1 GTSNPN, CDR2 SVGIG (reference sequence). CDR3 length equals 16 residues. V gave up 4 bases and J gave up 4 bases; unmatched junction bases: 10. The CDR3 protein is CAWTFGTGGIGTEAFF. The CDR3 region has the DNA TGTGCCTGGACTTTCGGGACAGGGGGCATTGGCACTGAAGCTTTCTTT.

The CDR3 sequence: CASSPGLNTDTQYF. The CDR3 coding sequence is TGTGCCAGCTCACCGGGGCTCAACACAGATACGCAGTATTTT. The V and J genes are TRBV18 and TRBJ2-3; D might be TRBD1 (5 bases). The CDR3 contains 14 residues. Looked up from germline, CDR1 is KGHSH and CDR2 is LQKENI. The V gene lost 3 bases and the J gene lost 2 bases, with 9 bases spanning the gap.

The J gene is TRBJ2-2, the V gene TRBV18, with no clear D. The CDR3 runs 14 residues. The germline V and J ends were trimmed by 8 bases and 3 bases, with 13 bases remaining between them. Germline values: CDR1 KGHSH, CDR2 LQKENI. CDR3 amino acids: CASLGNPDTGELFF. The CDR3 region has the DNA TGTGCCAGCCTAGGTAACCCGGACACCGGGGAGCTGTTTTTT. Full variable domain (remainder filled in from reference TRBV18 and TRBJ2-2): NAGVMQNPRHLVRRRGQEARLRCSPMKGHSHVYWYRQLPEEGLKFMVYLQKENIIDESGMPKERFSAEFPKEGPSILRIQQVVRGDSAAYFCASLGNPDTGELFFGEGSRLTVL.

The chain combines TRBV6-5 with TRBJ2-1, with 9 bases matching TRBD1. CDR3 length: 15 amino acids. The trim removed 5 bases at V and 5 bases at J, leaving 7 bases unmatched. The germline CDR1 and CDR2 sequences are MNHEY and SVGAGI. The CDR3, as DNA: TGTGCCAGCAGTACATCCGGGACAGGGAACAATGAGCAGTTCTTC. As protein: CASSTSGTGNNEQFF.

V gene TRBV7-6 combines with J gene TRBJ2-7, with D tentatively TRBD1 (5 bases). CDR1 is SGHVS, CDR2 FNYEAQ, per germline. This CDR3 spans 14 amino acids. With 4 bases removed from V and 6 bases from J, the gap between germline ends came to 16 bases. CDR3 bases: TGTGCCAGCAGCTATGGGGCGTTACTCGGCGAGCAGTACTTC. Protein product: CASSYGALLGEQYF.

This chain uses TRBV9 with TRBJ2-3, with 7 positions matching TRBD2. The V gene end was trimmed by 3 bases and the J gene end by 0 bases; junction bases not matched to a gene: 7. The germline gives CDR1 SGDLS, CDR2 YYNGEE. The CDR3 totals 16 residues. DNA for the CDR3: TGTGCCAGCAGCGCTCTTTTAGCGGGTAGCACAGATACGCAGTATTTT. Encoded protein: CASSALLAGSTDTQYF.

The chain combines TRBV24-1 with TRBJ1-1; a weak D match, TRBD1 (6 bases). Germline V lookup: CDR1 KGHDR, CDR2 SFDVKD. CDR3 length: 12 residues. Trimming stripped 9 bases from V and 2 bases from J, with 9 bases between. The CDR3 coding sequence is TGTGCCACCCGACAGGACAACACTGAAGCTTTCTTT. Amino acids: CATRQDNTEAFF.

Only a few counts were recorded for this clone. This rearrangement joins TRBV14 to TRBJ2-1; D is perhaps TRBD2 (5 bases). V was pared by 2 bases and J by 4 bases, with 9 bases between. This CDR3 is built from 14 residues. The germline gives CDR1 SGHDN, CDR2 FVKESK. CDR3 residues: CASSQSGGYNEQFF. The CDR3 nucleotides are TGTGCCAGCAGCCAATCTGGAGGTTACAATGAGCAGTTCTTC.

The chain combines TRBV4-2 with TRBJ2-2; 11 nucleotides line up with TRBD2. The junction had 8 bases not matched to a gene; V was cut back by 0 bases and J by 2 bases. Germline-derived CDR1 and CDR2 are LGHNA and YNFKEQ. The CDR3 contains 19 residues. Here the CDR3 DNA reads TGTGCCAGCAGCCAAGAAATTATGGGACTAGCGGTTAACACCGGGGAGCTGTTTTTT. Translating gives CASSQEIMGLAVNTGELFF.

The chain links TRBV5-1 to TRBJ2-3; 11 bases agree with TRBD2. Germline V lookup: CDR1 SGHRS, CDR2 YFSETQ. CDR3 length equals 15 residues. J gave up 6 bases and V 0 bases, and 3 bases lay outside the gene matches. CDR3 in amino acids: CASSLGLAGLDTQYF. CDR3 DNA sequence: TGCGCCAGCAGCTTGGGACTAGCGGGATTGGATACGCAGTATTTT.